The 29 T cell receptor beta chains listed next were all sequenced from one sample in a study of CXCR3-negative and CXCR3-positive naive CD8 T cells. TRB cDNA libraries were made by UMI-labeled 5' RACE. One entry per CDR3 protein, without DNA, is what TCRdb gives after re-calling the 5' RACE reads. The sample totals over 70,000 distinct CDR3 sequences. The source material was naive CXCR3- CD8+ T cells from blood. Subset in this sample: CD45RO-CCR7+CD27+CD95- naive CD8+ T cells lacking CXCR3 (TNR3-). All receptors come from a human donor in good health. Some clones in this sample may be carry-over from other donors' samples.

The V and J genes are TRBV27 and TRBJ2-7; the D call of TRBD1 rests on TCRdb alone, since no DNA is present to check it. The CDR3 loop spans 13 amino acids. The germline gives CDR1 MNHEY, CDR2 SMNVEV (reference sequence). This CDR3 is CASSPEVYYEQYF.

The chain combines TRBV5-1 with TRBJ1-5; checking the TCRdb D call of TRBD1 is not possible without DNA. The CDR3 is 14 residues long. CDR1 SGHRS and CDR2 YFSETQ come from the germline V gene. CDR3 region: CASSRVGGREPQHF. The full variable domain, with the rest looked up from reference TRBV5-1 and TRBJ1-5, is KAGVTQTPRYLIKTRGQQVTLSCSPISGHRSVSWYQQTPGQGLQFLFEYFSETQRNKGNFPGRFSGRQFSNSRSEMNVSTLELGDSALYLCASSRVGGREPQHFGDGTRLSIL.

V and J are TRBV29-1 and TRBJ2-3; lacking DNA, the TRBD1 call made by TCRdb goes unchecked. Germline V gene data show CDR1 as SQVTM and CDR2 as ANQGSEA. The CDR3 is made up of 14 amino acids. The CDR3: CSVDRTGSRDTQYF.

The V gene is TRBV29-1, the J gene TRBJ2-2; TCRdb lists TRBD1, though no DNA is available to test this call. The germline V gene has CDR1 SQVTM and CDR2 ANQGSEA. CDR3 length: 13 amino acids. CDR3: CSVESDTTGELFF.

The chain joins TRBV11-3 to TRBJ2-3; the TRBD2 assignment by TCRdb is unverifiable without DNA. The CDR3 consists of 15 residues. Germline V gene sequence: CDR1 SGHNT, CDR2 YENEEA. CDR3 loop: CASSRTSGYTDTQYF.

This CDR3 is CASTLTGRSSYNEQFF. The chain carries TRBV19 and TRBJ2-1; TCRdb indicates TRBD1, and absent DNA this call remains unverified. Per the germline V gene, CDR1 is LNHDA and CDR2 is SQIVND (reference sequence). The CDR3 spans 16 residues.

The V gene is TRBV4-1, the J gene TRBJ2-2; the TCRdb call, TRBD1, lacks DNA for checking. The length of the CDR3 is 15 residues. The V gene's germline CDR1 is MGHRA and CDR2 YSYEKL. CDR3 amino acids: CASSYNRDWSGELFF.

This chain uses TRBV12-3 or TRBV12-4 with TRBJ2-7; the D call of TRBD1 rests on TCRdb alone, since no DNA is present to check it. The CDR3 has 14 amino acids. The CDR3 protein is CASSLSRGLVEQYF.

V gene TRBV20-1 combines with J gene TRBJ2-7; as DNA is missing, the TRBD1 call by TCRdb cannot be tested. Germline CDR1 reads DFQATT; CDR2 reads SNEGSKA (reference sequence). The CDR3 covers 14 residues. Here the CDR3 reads CSATGQVNYYEQYF.

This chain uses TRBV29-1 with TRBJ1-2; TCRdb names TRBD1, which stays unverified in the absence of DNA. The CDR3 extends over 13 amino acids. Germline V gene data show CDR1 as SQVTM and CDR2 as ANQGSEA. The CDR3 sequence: CSVVVTGNYGYTF.

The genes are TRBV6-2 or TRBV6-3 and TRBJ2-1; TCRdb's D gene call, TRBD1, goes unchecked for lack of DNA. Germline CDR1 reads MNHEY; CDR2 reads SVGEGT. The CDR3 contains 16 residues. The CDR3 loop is CASSIAGGYLNNEQFF.

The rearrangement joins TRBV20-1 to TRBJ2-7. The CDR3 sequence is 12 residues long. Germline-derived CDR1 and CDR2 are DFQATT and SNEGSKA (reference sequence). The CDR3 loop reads CSASNPVLEQYF.

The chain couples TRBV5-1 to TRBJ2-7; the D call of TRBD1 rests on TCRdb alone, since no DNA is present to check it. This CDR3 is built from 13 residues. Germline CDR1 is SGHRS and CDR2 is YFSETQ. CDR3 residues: CASSPMGHHEQYF.

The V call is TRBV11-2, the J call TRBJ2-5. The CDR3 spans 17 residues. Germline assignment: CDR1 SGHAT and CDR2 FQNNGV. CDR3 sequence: CASSLVGLFGGQETQYF.

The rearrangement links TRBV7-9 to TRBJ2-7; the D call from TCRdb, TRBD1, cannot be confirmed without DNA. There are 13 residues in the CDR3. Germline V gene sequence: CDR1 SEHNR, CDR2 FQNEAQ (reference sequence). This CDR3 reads CASSLSQGEEQYF. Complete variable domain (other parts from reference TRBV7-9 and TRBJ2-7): DTGVSQNPRHKITKRGQNVTFRCDPISEHNRLYWYRQTLGQGPEFLTYFQNEAQLEKSRLLSDRFSAERPKGSFSTLEIQRTEQGDSAMYLCASSLSQGEEQYFGPGTRLTVT.

CDR3 protein: CAWSPGQHQAYEQYF. The gene calls are TRBV30 and TRBJ2-7; TCRdb calls TRBD1, which cannot be checked without DNA. This CDR3 comprises 15 residues. In germline, CDR1 is GTSNPN, CDR2 SVGIG (reference sequence).

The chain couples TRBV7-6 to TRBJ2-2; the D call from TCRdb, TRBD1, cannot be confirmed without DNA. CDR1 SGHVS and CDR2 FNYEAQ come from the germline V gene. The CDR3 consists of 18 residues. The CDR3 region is CASSPPPPGEFHTGELFF.

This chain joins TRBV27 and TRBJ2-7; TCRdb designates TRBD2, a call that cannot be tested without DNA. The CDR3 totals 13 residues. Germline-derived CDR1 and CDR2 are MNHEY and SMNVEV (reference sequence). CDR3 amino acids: CASTAGGTYEQYF.

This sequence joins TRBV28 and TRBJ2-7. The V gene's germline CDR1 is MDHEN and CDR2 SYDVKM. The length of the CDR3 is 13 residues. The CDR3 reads CASTERSHIEQYF.

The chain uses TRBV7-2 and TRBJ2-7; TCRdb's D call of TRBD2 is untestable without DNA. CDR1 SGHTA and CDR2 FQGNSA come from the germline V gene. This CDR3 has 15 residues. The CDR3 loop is CASSLSPAGGYEQYF. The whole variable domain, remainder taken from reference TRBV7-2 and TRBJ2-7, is GAGVSQSPSNKVTEKGKDVELRCDPISGHTALYWYRQSLGQGLEFLIYFQGNSAPDKSGLPSDRFSAERTGGSVSTLTIQRTQQEDSAVYLCASSLSPAGGYEQYFGPGTRLTVT.

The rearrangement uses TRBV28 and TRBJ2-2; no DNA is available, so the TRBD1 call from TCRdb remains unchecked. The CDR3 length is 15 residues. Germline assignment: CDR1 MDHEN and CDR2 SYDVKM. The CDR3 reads CASSPYTQGARWLFF.

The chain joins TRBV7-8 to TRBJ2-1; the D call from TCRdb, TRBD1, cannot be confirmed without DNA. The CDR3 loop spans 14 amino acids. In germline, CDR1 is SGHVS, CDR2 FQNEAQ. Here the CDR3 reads CASSPGGAYNEQFF.

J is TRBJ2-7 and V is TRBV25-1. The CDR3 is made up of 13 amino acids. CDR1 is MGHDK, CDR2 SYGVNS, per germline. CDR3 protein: CASSELGSYEQYF.

The CDR3 loop is CASSLETGDEQYF. The rearrangement uses TRBV11-2 and TRBJ2-7; as DNA is missing, the TRBD1 call by TCRdb cannot be tested. Germline lookup yields CDR1 SGHAT and CDR2 FQNNGV. The CDR3 extends over 13 amino acids.

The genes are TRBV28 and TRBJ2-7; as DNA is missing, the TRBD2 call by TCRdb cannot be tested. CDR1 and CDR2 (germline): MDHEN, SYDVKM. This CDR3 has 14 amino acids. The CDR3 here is CASSFRGVTYEQYF.

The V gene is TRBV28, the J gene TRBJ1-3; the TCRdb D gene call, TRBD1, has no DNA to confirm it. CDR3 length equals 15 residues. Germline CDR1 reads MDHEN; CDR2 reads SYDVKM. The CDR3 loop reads CASSLFGGNGNTIYF.

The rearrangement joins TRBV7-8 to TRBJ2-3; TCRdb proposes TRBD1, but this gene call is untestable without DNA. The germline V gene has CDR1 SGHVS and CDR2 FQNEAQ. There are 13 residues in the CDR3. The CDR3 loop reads CASSAPPGAPQYF.

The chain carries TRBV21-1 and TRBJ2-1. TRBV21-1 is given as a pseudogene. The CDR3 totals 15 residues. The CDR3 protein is CASSLAGTPYNEQFF.

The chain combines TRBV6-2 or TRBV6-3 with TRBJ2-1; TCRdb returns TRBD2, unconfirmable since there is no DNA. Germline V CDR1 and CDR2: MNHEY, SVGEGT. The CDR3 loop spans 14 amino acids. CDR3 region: CASSFGTSGYEQFF.